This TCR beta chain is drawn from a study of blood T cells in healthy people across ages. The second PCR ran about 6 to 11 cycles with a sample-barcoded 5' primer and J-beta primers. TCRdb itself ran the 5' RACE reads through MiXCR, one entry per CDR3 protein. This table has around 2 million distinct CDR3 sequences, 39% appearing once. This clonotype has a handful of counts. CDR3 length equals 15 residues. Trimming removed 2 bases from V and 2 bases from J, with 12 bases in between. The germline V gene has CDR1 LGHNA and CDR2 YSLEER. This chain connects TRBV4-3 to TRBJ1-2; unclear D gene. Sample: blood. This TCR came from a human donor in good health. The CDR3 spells CASSQPGQLNYGYTF. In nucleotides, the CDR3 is TGCGCCAGCAGCCAACCCGGCCAGCTAAACTATGGCTACACCTTC.